This TCR beta chain appears in the sequencing data of a study of response to subunit inactivated influenza vaccine. A note on this clonotype: Its antigen is undetermined.

Broader study findings: The authors suggested that every seasonal influenza vaccination recruits few new T cells.

TCRdb passed the RT-PCR reads through MiXCR, listing each CDR3 protein once. The sample lists about 520,000 distinct CDR3 sequences; roughly 9.8% were seen once. The source of this sequence is a man aged 50-60 years who received an inactivated influenza vaccine. Material: PBMCs from blood, obtained roughly 6 weeks after vaccination.

CDR3 nucleotide sequence: TGTGCCAGCAGTTTCGTCGTTAATTCCGGGACTAGCTCCTACGAGCAGTACTTC. Amino acid sequence: CASSFVVNSGTSSYEQYF. The V call is TRBV28, the J call TRBJ2-7; 8 bases fit TRBD2. Germline V gene sequence: CDR1 MDHEN, CDR2 SYDVKM. CDR3 length equals 18 residues. V dropped 3 bases and J dropped 0; count of bases not matched to a gene: 13.